Shown below are 17 T cell receptor beta chains from a single sample sequenced in a study of blood T cell repertoires in COVID-19. Sequencing was performed with immunoSEQ multiplex PCR; in TCRdb, only in-frame clones are kept and a portion is missing. The sample lists tens of thousands of clones, 85% seen once, with less than 20% in the top ten. Material: peripheral blood. The receptor set was obtained from a human donor in a cohort sampled during active COVID-19.

The chain has TRBV18 and TRBJ1-1; D not certain. The germline V gene encodes CDR1 KGHSH and CDR2 LQKENI. The CDR3 spans 14 residues. Between the trimmed V and J ends, which lost 0 bases and 2 bases, there was a span of 7 bases. The CDR3 spells CASSPPSSNTEAFF. CDR3 coding DNA: TGTGCCAGCTCACCACCGTCAAGCAACACTGAAGCTTTCTTT.

This chain joins TRBV2 and TRBJ1-1, with a tentative D call TRBD1 (6 bases). CDR1 is SNHLY and CDR2 is FYNNEI in the germline V gene. This CDR3 is built from 12 residues. V lost 10 bases, J lost 5 bases, and 14 bases lay in between. CDR3 nucleotide sequence: TGTGCCACTAGGGGGGGGGCTACTGAAGCTTTCTTT. Translation: CATRGGATEAFF. The full variable domain, with the rest looked up from reference TRBV2 and TRBJ1-1, is EPEVTQTPSHQVTQMGQEVILRCVPISNHLYFYWYRQILGQKVEFLVSFYNNEISEKSEIFDDQFSVERPDGSNFTLKIRSTKLEDSAMYFCATRGGATEAFFGQGTRLTVV.

The rearrangement joins TRBV9 to TRBJ1-6, with TRBD1 identical over 10 bases. J lost 13 bases, V lost 3 bases, and 7 bases had no gene match. Germline-derived CDR1 and CDR2 are SGDLS and YYNGEE. The CDR3 has 14 amino acids. The DNA for the CDR3 is TGTGCCAGCAGCGGCGGGGACAGGGGAGAGCCCCTCCACTTT. As protein: CASSGGDRGEPLHF.

Only one count was recorded for this clone. The CDR3 DNA is TGTGCCAGCAGCTTCCCACAGGGACGAGATTCACCCCTCCACTTT. Encoded protein: CASSFPQGRDSPLHF. This chain uses TRBV7-2 with TRBJ1-6; D is possibly TRBD1 (6 bases). Trimming stripped 3 bases from V and 8 bases from J, with 14 bases between. Germline CDR1 reads SGHTA; CDR2 reads FQGNSA. This CDR3 region has 15 residues.

The genes are TRBV2 and TRBJ2-5, with 8 bases aligning to TRBD1. CDR1 is SNHLY, CDR2 FYNNEI, per germline. CDR3 length equals 12 residues. V shed 10 bases and J 4 bases; nucleotides not matched to a gene: 5. CDR3 DNA: TGTGCCACCCAGGGGGCGGGAGAGACCCAGTACTTC. Residues: CATQGAGETQYF.

The chain recombines TRBV18 with TRBJ1-3; TRBD1 agrees at 8 bases. This CDR3 is built from 18 residues. CDR1 is KGHSH and CDR2 is LQKENI in the germline V gene. Trimming cost V 0 bases and J 0 bases; bases outside gene matches: 7. This CDR3 reads CASSPPGGTGPSGNTIYF. Here the CDR3 DNA reads TGTGCCAGCTCACCACCGGGGGGGACAGGACCCTCTGGAAACACCATATATTTT.

The chain employs TRBV5-5 and TRBJ1-4; TRBD1 matches at 10 bases. V trimming: 4 bases; J trimming: 7 bases; junction bases outside the gene matches: 7. This CDR3 is built from 15 residues. From germline, CDR1 is SGHKS and CDR2 YYEKEE (reference sequence). For the CDR3, the DNA is TGTGCCAGCAGCGCGGGGACAGGGGTGGTTGAAAAACTGTTTTTT. This gives the protein CASSAGTGVVEKLFF.

Regarding this clone: Other DNA sequences from this sample encode an identical CDR3 as well. The chain uses TRBV19 and TRBJ1-5, with 11 bases fitting TRBD1. Germline CDR1 reads LNHDA; CDR2 reads SQIVND (reference sequence). The CDR3 loop spans 15 amino acids. V shed 6 bases, J shed 1 base, and the junction held 2 bases outside the gene matches. In nucleotides, the CDR3 is TGTGCCAGTAGGGACAGGGGGCGAAGCAATCAGCCCCAGCATTTT. Protein sequence: CASRDRGRSNQPQHF. Full variable domain (rest looked up from reference TRBV19 and TRBJ1-5): DGGITQSPKYLFRKEGQNVTLSCEQNLNHDAMYWYRQDPGQGLRLIYYSQIVNDFQKGDIAEGYSVSREKKESFPLTVTSAQKNPTAFYLCASRDRGRSNQPQHFGDGTRLSIL.

V usage is TRBV12-3 or TRBV12-4 and J usage is TRBJ1-6; no clear D gene. The CDR3 is 13 amino acids. Trimming shortened V by 5 bases and J by 5 bases, and 7 bases separated the two germline ends. CDR3 region: CASSPPDNSPLHF. The CDR3 region has the DNA TGTGCCAGCAGTCCCCCCGATAATTCACCCCTCCACTTT.

The table lists this clone with a count of one. J is TRBJ2-3 and V is TRBV27, with 11 bases lining up with TRBD2. The CDR3 covers 18 residues. CDR1 is MNHEY and CDR2 is SMNVEV in the germline V gene (reference sequence). With 2 bases clipped from V and 4 bases from J, the junction kept 11 bases outside the gene matches. The CDR3 region is CASSLRYLAGGRADTQYF. The CDR3 bases are TGTGCCAGCAGTTTACGTTACTTAGCGGGGGGGCGTGCAGATACGCAGTATTTT.

V and J are TRBV18 and TRBJ1-5; D possibly corresponds to TRBD1 (5 bases). Germline V gene sequence: CDR1 KGHSH, CDR2 LQKENI. Trimming took off 6 bases at V and 0 bases at J, with 12 bases between the two ends. The CDR3 totals 15 residues. The CDR3 loop is CASSRSGYSNQPQHF. CDR3 nucleotide sequence: TGTGCCAGCTCGCGTTCAGGGTATAGCAATCAGCCCCAGCATTTT.

The chain recombines TRBV6-1 with TRBJ1-3, with D maybe TRBD1 (5 bases). This CDR3 contains 14 residues. The ends were cut back, 3 bases at V and 5 bases at J, with 11 bases in the middle. Germline V gene lookup returns CDR1 MNHNS and CDR2 SASEGT. The DNA of the CDR3 is TGTGCCAGCAGTGAGGGGGGGACCCGAAACACCATATATTTT. Protein sequence: CASSEGGTRNTIYF.

The chain joins TRBV5-6 to TRBJ2-3; 8 positions match TRBD1. Germline CDR1 SGHDT, CDR2 YYEEEE. The CDR3 consists of 15 residues. Losses at the gene ends were 0 bases for V and 2 bases for J; bases not matched to a gene: 2. The DNA of the CDR3 is TGTGCCAGCAGCTTGGGACAGGGGTACACAGATACGCAGTATTTT. Translating it yields CASSLGQGYTDTQYF.

The chain couples TRBV19 to TRBJ1-2; 7 nucleotides match TRBD1. V trimming: 5 bases; J trimming: 5 bases; junction bases outside the gene matches: 2. CDR1 is LNHDA and CDR2 is SQIVND in the germline V gene (reference sequence). CDR3 length: 12 residues. Written as DNA, the CDR3 is TGTGCCAGTAGTGCGGGACAGTATGGCTACACCTTC. Encoded protein: CASSAGQYGYTF.

The CDR3 DNA reads TGTGCCAGCAGCCACACGGGAGCTATAGCAGATACGCAGTATTTT. This translates into CASSHTGAIADTQYF. This chain connects TRBV6-2 or TRBV6-3 to TRBJ2-3, with D perhaps matching TRBD2 (6 bases). Trimming pared 6 bases from V and 4 bases from J, leaving 17 bases between. There are 15 residues in the CDR3. The V gene's germline CDR1 is MNHEY and CDR2 SVGEGT.

V is TRBV5-1 and J is TRBJ2-7, with 15 bases aligning to TRBD2. V lost 3 bases, J lost 5 bases, and 3 bases stayed unmatched. This CDR3 comprises 15 residues. Germline V gene sequence: CDR1 SGHRS, CDR2 YFSETQ. This CDR3 reads CASSSGLAGGDEQYF. The DNA of the CDR3 is TGCGCCAGCAGCTCCGGACTAGCGGGAGGGGACGAGCAGTACTTC.

The chain joins TRBV5-1 to TRBJ1-3; tentative D call: TRBD1 (5 bases). Per the germline V gene, CDR1 is SGHRS and CDR2 is YFSETQ. The germline V and J ends were trimmed by 4 bases and 0 bases, with 14 bases remaining between them. The CDR3 loop spans 16 amino acids. CDR3 sequence: CASSPRGGDSGNTIYF. CDR3 nucleotide sequence: TGCGCCAGCAGCCCTCGCGGGGGGGACTCTGGAAACACCATATATTTT.